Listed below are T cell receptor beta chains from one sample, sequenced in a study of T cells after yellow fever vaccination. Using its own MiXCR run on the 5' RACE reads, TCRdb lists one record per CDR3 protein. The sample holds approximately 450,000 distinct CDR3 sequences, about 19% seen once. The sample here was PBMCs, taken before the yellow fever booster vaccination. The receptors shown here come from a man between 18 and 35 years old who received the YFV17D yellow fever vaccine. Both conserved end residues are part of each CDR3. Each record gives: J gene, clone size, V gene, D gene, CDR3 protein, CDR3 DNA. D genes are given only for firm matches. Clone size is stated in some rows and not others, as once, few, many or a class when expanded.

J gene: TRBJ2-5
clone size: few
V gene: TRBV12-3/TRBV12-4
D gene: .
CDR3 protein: CASGGQSGTQYF
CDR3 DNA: TGTGCCAGCGGTGGACAGTCGGGGACCCAGTACTTC

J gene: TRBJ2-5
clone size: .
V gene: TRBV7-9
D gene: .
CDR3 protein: CASSWLEGRYQETQYF
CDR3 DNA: TGTGCCAGCAGCTGGCTAGAAGGACGGTACCAAGAGACCCAGTACTTC

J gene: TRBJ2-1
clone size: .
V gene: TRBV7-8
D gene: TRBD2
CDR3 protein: CASSLLAGGLEQFF
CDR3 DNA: TGTGCCAGCAGCTTACTAGCGGGGGGGCTTGAGCAGTTCTTC

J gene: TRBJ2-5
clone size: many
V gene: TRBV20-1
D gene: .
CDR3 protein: CSASSGQETQYF
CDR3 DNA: TGCAGTGCTAGCAGCGGACAAGAGACCCAGTACTTC

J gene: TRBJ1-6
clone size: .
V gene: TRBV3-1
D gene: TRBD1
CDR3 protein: CASSQLPGGHNSPLHF
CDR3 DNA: TGTGCCAGCAGCCAACTACCAGGGGGACATAATTCACCCCTCCACTTT

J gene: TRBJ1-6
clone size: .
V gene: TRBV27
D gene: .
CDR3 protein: CASSLSSEVGYNSPLHF
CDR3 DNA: TGTGCCAGCAGTCTATCAAGTGAGGTTGGGTATAATTCACCCCTCCACTTT

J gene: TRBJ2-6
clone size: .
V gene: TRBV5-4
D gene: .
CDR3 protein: CASSSGPVSSGANVLTF
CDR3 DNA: TGTGCCAGCAGCTCTGGACCGGTATCCTCTGGGGCCAACGTCCTGACTTTC

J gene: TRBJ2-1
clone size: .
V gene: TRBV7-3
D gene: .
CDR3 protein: CASSFEPGRHNEQFF
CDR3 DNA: TGTGCCAGCAGCTTTGAACCGGGCAGGCACAATGAGCAGTTCTTC

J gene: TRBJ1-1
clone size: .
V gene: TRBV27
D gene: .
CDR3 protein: CASSPSGGYNTEAFF
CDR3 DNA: TGTGCCAGCAGTCCTTCCGGGGGCTATAACACTGAAGCTTTCTTT

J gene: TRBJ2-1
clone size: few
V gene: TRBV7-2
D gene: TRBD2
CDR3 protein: CASSSNLLAGGGFNEQFF
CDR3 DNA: TGTGCCAGCAGCTCAAACTTACTAGCGGGGGGAGGGTTCAATGAGCAGTTCTTC

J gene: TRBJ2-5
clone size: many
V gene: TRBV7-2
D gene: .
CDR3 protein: CASSAAGAQETQYF
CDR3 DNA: TGTGCCAGCAGCGCCGCGGGGGCCCAAGAGACCCAGTACTTC

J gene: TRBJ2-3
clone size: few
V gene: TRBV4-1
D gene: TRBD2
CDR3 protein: CASSQEVLAGGVTDTQYF
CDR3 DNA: TGCGCCAGCAGCCAAGAAGTCCTAGCGGGGGGAGTAACAGATACGCAGTATTTT

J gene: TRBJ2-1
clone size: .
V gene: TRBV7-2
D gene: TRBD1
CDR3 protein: CASSPQSGGGNEQFF
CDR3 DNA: TGTGCCAGCAGCCCTCAATCAGGGGGCGGGAATGAGCAGTTCTTC

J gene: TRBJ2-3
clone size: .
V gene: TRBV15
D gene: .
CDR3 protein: CATSREGDSTDTQYF
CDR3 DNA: TGTGCCACCAGCAGAGAAGGGGATAGCACAGATACGCAGTATTTT

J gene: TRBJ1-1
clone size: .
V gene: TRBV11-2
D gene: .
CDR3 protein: CASSLGLLGGDTEAFF
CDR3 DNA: TGTGCCAGCAGCTTAGGATTGCTGGGGGGGGACACTGAAGCTTTCTTT

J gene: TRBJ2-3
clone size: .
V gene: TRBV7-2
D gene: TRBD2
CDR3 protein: CASSLIAGDRTDTQYF
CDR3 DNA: TGTGCCAGCAGCTTAATAGCGGGGGACCGCACAGATACGCAGTATTTT

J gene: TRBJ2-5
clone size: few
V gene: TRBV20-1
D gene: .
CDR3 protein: CSASRAASETQYF
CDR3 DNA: TGCAGTGCTAGCAGGGCCGCGTCCGAGACCCAGTACTTC

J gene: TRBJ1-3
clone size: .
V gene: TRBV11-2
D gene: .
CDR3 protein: CASRQGHGNTIYF
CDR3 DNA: TGTGCCAGCAGACAGGGTCATGGAAACACCATATATTTT

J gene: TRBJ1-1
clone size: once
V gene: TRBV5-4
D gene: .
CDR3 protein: CASSFTADTEAFF
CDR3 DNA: TGTGCCAGCAGCTTTACGGCTGACACTGAAGCTTTCTTT

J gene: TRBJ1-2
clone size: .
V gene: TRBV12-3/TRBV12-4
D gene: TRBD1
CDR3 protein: CASSLEDRGYGYTF
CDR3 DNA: TGTGCCAGCAGTTTAGAAGACAGGGGCTATGGCTACACCTTC

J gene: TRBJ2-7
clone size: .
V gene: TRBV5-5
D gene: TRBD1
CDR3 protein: CASSLQFDRGREQYF
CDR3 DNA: TGTGCCAGCAGCTTGCAATTCGACAGGGGAAGGGAGCAGTACTTC

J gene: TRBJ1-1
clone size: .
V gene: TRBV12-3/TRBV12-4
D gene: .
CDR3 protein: CASSLNSEAFF
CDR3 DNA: TGTGCCAGCAGTTTGAATTCTGAAGCTTTCTTT

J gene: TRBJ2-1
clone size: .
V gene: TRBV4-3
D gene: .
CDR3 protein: CASSQDTPYNEQFF
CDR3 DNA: TGCGCCAGCAGCCAAGATACACCATACAATGAGCAGTTCTTC

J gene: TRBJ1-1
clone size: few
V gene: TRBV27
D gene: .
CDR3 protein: CASSSPSGGLGANTEAFF
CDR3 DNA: TGTGCCAGCAGTTCTCCGTCCGGGGGGCTGGGAGCGAACACTGAAGCTTTCTTT

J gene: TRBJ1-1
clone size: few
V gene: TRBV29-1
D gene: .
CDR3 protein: CSVGRPAEAFF
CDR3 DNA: TGCAGCGTTGGCAGACCGGCTGAAGCTTTCTTT

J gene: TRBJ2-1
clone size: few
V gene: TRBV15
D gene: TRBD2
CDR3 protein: CATNRGASGAYNEQFF
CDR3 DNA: TGTGCCACCAACCGAGGGGCTAGCGGGGCCTACAATGAGCAGTTCTTC

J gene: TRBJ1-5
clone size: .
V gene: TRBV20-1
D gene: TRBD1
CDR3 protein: CSARRQGGQPQHF
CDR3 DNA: TGCAGTGCTAGGAGACAGGGCGGGCAGCCCCAGCATTTT

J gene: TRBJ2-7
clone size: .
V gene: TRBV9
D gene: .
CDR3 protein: CASSPRPSYEQYF
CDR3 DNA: TGTGCCAGCAGCCCCCGGCCTTCCTACGAGCAGTACTTC

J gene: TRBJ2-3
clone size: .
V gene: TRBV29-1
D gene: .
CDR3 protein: CSVLGGQGDTQYF
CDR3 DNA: TGCAGCGTTCTTGGCGGGCAGGGGGATACGCAGTATTTT

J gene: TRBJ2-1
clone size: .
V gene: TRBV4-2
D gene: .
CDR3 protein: CASSPGRGQYNEQFF
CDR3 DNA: TGTGCCAGCAGCCCTGGGAGGGGGCAATACAATGAGCAGTTCTTC

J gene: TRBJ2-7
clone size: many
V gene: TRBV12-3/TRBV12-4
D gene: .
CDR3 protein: CASSLLGEQYF
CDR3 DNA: TGTGCCAGCAGTTTACTGGGGGAGCAGTACTTC

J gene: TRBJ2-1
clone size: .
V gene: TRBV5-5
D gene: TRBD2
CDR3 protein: CASSLGLAGNRGQFF
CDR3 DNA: TGTGCCAGCAGCTTGGGACTAGCGGGGAATCGGGGGCAGTTCTTC

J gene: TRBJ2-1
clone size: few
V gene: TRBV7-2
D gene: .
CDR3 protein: CASSLVTGLWSSYNEQFF
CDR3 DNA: TGTGCCAGCAGCTTAGTTACAGGGCTTTGGAGCTCCTACAATGAGCAGTTCTTC

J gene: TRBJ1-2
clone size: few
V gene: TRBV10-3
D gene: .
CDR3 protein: CAISQQANYGYTF
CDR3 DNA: TGTGCCATCAGCCAACAGGCTAACTATGGCTACACCTTC

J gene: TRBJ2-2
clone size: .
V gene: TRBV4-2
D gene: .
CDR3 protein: CASSHAGTENTGELFF
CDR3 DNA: TGTGCCAGCAGCCATGCCGGGACCGAGAACACCGGGGAGCTGTTTTTT

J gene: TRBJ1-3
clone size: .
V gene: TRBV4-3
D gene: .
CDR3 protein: CASSQDGGSGNTIYF
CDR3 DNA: TGCGCCAGCAGCCAAGATGGGGGCTCTGGAAACACCATATATTTT